This T cell receptor (beta chain) was recovered during a study of T-cell memory formation after mild COVID-19. MiXCR was run by TCRdb on the 5' RACE reads, yielding one entry per CDR3 protein. The table includes 120,000 to 150,000 distinct CDR3 sequences, about a fifth detected once. The CDR3 sequence is 16 residues long. Germline trimming cut 3 bases from V and 6 bases from J; bases unmatched to any gene: 10. Germline CDR1 ENHRY, CDR2 SYGVKD. This clonotype was picked up a small number of times. The antigen is unknown. Study-wide results and limits: Prior to infection, memory already included some responding clones, suggesting cross-reactive memory joined.

The sequenced sample consisted of PBMCs or a T cell subset sorted from them (not recorded which). The genes are TRBV10-3 and TRBJ2-3, with 9 bases identical to TRBD2. The TCR originated in an adult woman who had mild COVID-19 (a few samples of this study predate the infection). Cell type and time point are not known. CDR3 DNA: TGTGCCATCAGTGACATGAGGCGGGAGGGCCGCGATACGCAGTATTTT. It codes for CAISDMRREGRDTQYF.